The 22 T cell receptor beta chains below all came from one sample that was sequenced in a study of technical replicates of blood from several donors. Clones were read by immunoSEQ multiplex PCR, and TCRdb kept only the in-frame ones, dropping some. The repertoire consists of some 80,000 clones, with roughly four fifths occurring once and the leading ten covering roughly 4%. Sequenced sample: PBMCs. These receptors all come from a human donor in good health. Some clones in this sample may be carry-over from other donors' samples.

CDR3 nucleotides: TGTGCCAGCAGCGTGGACAGTTACACTGAAGCTTTCTTT. As protein: CASSVDSYTEAFF. The rearrangement uses TRBV27 and TRBJ1-1; D possibly corresponds to TRBD1 (6 bases). This CDR3 is 13 amino acids long. With 6 bases removed from V and 3 bases from J, the gap between germline ends came to 11 bases. Germline CDR1 is MNHEY and CDR2 is SMNVEV (reference sequence).

This clone was seen only once. This chain uses TRBV5-3 with TRBJ1-4; D is perhaps TRBD1 (5 bases). Being an ORF, TRBV5-3 has a function that is uncertain. The CDR3 loop spans 15 amino acids. Trimming pared 0 bases from V and 4 bases from J, leaving 10 bases between. CDR3 region: CARSLDVGLNEKLFF. The CDR3 region has the DNA TGTGCCAGAAGCTTGGATGTGGGGCTTAATGAAAAACTGTTTTTT.

Comments on this clone: Relative to the germline gene, one junction end is altered; a read error may explain this. V is TRBV29-1 and J is TRBJ2-5, with 8 bases aligning to TRBD1. Germline assignment: CDR1 SQVTM and CDR2 ANQGSEA. The CDR3 length is 13 residues. This chain's CDR3 is CGAQGEDQETQYF. CDR3 sequence (DNA): TGTGGCGCACAGGGGGAAGATCAAGAGACCCAGTACTTC.

Here the CDR3 reads CASSQESSGYQETQYF. For the CDR3, the DNA is TGCGCCAGCAGCCAAGAGTCTAGCGGGTACCAAGAGACCCAGTACTTC. V usage is TRBV4-1 and J usage is TRBJ2-5; 8 nucleotides align to TRBD2. The CDR3 extends over 16 amino acids. Germline V gene sequence: CDR1 MGHRA, CDR2 YSYEKL. Germline trimming cut 0 bases from V and 0 bases from J; bases unmatched to any gene: 3.

V and J are TRBV7-2 and TRBJ2-1, with D possibly being TRBD2 (5 bases). The CDR3 runs to 13 residues. Between the trimmed V and J ends, which lost 1 base and 9 bases, there was a span of 10 bases. Germline V gene sequence: CDR1 SGHTA, CDR2 FQGNSA. The CDR3 protein is CASSLVGEIEQFF. The CDR3, as DNA: TGTGCCAGCAGCTTAGTGGGAGAGATTGAGCAGTTCTTC.

In DNA form, the CDR3 reads TGTGCCAGCAGCCGTAACAGGGGCACTGAAGCTTTCTTT. Protein: CASSRNRGTEAFF. This sequence joins TRBV11-2 and TRBJ1-1; TRBD1 aligns across 7 bases. The CDR3 length is 13 residues. The junction had 4 bases not matched to a gene; V was cut back by 5 bases and J by 4 bases. Germline V gene data show CDR1 as SGHAT and CDR2 as FQNNGV.

CDR3 DNA sequence: TGTGCCAGCAGCTTGCGACAGGGTACCTACAATGAGCAGTTCTTC. It yields the protein CASSLRQGTYNEQFF. V is TRBV7-2 and J is TRBJ2-1; TRBD1 matches at 7 bases. The V and J ends lost 3 bases and 2 bases, in that order; junction bases with no gene match: 4. Germline V gives CDR1 SGHTA, CDR2 FQGNSA. The CDR3 contains 15 residues.

J is TRBJ2-1 and V is TRBV27; 10 bases agree with TRBD2. With 3 bases clipped from V and 2 bases from J, the junction kept 1 base outside the gene matches. This CDR3 has 15 residues. The germline gives CDR1 MNHEY, CDR2 SMNVEV (reference sequence). CDR3 DNA sequence: TGTGCCAGCAGTTTTCTAGCGGGGGCCTACAATGAGCAGTTCTTC. This codes for CASSFLAGAYNEQFF.

The CDR3 DNA is TGTGCCAGCAGCTTAGGTGGGAGGGCGGTAAATGAGCAGTTCTTC. Its translation is CASSLGGRAVNEQFF. The gene calls are TRBV5-4 and TRBJ2-1; 7 positions agree with TRBD2. The CDR3 has 15 residues. V shed 2 bases and J 7 bases; nucleotides not matched to a gene: 9. Germline-derived CDR1 and CDR2 are SGHNT and YYREEE (reference sequence).

V is TRBV6-5 and J is TRBJ2-7; 7 bases align to TRBD2. V was clipped by 4 bases and J by 2 bases; unmatched bases: 11. In germline, CDR1 is MNHEY, CDR2 SVGAGI. The CDR3 is 16 amino acids. CDR3 loop: CASSWLGGSSPYEQYF. In nucleotides, the CDR3 is TGTGCCAGCAGTTGGCTGGGGGGGAGTTCACCCTACGAGCAGTACTTC.

CDR3 amino acids: CASSGAGGSADTQYF. In DNA, the CDR3 is TGTGCCAGCAGTGGAGCGGGGGGGAGTGCAGATACGCAGTATTTT. The gene calls are TRBV6-6 and TRBJ2-3; 10 bases are shared with TRBD2. Germline V gene sequence: CDR1 MNHNY, CDR2 SVGAGI (reference sequence). The CDR3 runs to 15 residues. V shed 5 bases and J 4 bases; nucleotides not matched to a gene: 6.

V gene TRBV5-4 combines with J gene TRBJ2-5; D might be TRBD2 (6 bases). The CDR3 is 13 residues long. V gave up 1 base and J gave up 3 bases, with 7 bases separating them. Germline V gene data show CDR1 as SGHNT and CDR2 as YYREEE (reference sequence). CDR3 DNA: TGTGCCAGCAGCTTGAGGAGGGAAGAGACCCAGTACTTC. Translated, it gives CASSLRREETQYF.

The genes are TRBV18 and TRBJ2-1, with D maybe TRBD1 (5 bases). Germline assignment: CDR1 KGHSH and CDR2 LQKENI. Trimming took 0 bases from V and 10 from J, leaving 7 bases between them. The CDR3 contains 12 residues. CDR3 in DNA: TGTGCCAGCTCACCACCGGGGCTGGAGCAGTTCTTC. Encoded protein: CASSPPGLEQFF.

The rearrangement uses TRBV6-6 and TRBJ1-1; the D gene is possibly TRBD1 (6 bases). Per the germline V gene, CDR1 is MNHNY and CDR2 is SVGAGI (reference sequence). The CDR3 consists of 14 residues. Trimming stripped 3 bases from V and 4 bases from J, with 12 bases between. The chain's CDR3 is CASSYGGAPTEAFF. In DNA, the CDR3 is TGTGCCAGCAGTTATGGGGGGGCGCCCACTGAAGCTTTCTTT.

Details on this clone: At the DNA level, this CDR3 is encoded by other sequences in the same sample as well. V is TRBV30 and J is TRBJ2-7; 7 positions match TRBD2. With V trimmed by 0 bases and J by 4 bases, 6 bases remained unmatched. The CDR3 is 14 residues long. Germline CDR1 and CDR2: GTSNPN and SVGIG (reference sequence). The CDR3: CAWSVGGASYEQYF. Here the CDR3 DNA reads TGTGCCTGGAGTGTGGGAGGGGCCTCGTACGAGCAGTACTTC.

This chain joins TRBV9 and TRBJ2-1; D gene ambiguous. Trimming pared 0 bases from V and 4 bases from J, leaving 5 bases between. The CDR3 runs to 13 residues. Germline V lookup: CDR1 SGDLS, CDR2 YYNGEE. CDR3 DNA sequence: TGTGCCAGCAGCGTAGTCTCGTACAATGAGCAGTTCTTC. It yields the protein CASSVVSYNEQFF. The complete variable domain, with remaining parts taken from reference TRBV9 and TRBJ2-1, reads DSGVTQTPKHLITATGQRVTLRCSPRSGDLSVYWYQQSLDQGLQFLIQYYNGEERAKGNILERFSAQQFPDLHSELNLSSLELGDSALYFCASSVVSYNEQFFGPGTRLTVL.

The chain links TRBV7-3 to TRBJ2-5; 11 bases are shared with TRBD2. The CDR3 has 15 amino acids. The germline gives CDR1 SGHTA, CDR2 FQGTGA. Trimming cost V 5 bases and J 13 bases; bases outside gene matches: 15. CDR3: CASSPGPASGGPMYF. CDR3 in DNA: TGTGCCAGCAGCCCTGGTCCGGCTAGCGGGGGGCCCATGTACTTC.

The chain has TRBV29-1 and TRBJ2-1, with D possibly TRBD1 on 5 matching bases. Germline lookup yields CDR1 SQVTM and CDR2 ANQGSEA. The CDR3 has 12 amino acids. Trimming removed 6 bases at V and 6 bases at J, with 12 bases between. The CDR3 region is CSVTRDFNEQFF. DNA of the CDR3: TGCAGCGTGACCAGGGATTTCAATGAGCAGTTCTTC.

The chain combines TRBV7-9 with TRBJ2-7; 7 bases agree with TRBD1. Germline trimming cut 3 bases from V and 13 bases from J; bases unmatched to any gene: 6. The germline gives CDR1 SEHNR, CDR2 FQNEAQ (reference sequence). This CDR3 region has 11 residues. The CDR3 sequence: CASSLDRFFYF. CDR3 nucleotides: TGTGCCAGCAGCTTGGACAGGTTTTTCTACTTC.

The rearrangement links TRBV6-1 to TRBJ2-5, with TRBD2 matching over 7 bases. The germline V gene has CDR1 MNHNS and CDR2 SASEGT. The CDR3 extends over 15 amino acids. After removal of 0 bases from V and 7 bases from J, the junction contained 8 bases not matched to a gene. CDR3: CASSEALLSGGTQYF. CDR3 bases: TGTGCCAGCAGTGAAGCGCTCCTATCGGGAGGGACCCAGTACTTC.

The chain carries TRBV7-9 and TRBJ2-7, with 9 nucleotides matching TRBD1. This CDR3 contains 14 residues. The ends lost 5 bases at V and 6 bases at J; junction bases unmatched: 8. The germline CDR1 and CDR2 sequences are SEHNR and FQNEAQ (reference sequence). For the CDR3, the DNA is TGTGCCAGCAGCGGGACAGGGCGAAATCCCGAGCAGTACTTC. Amino acid sequence: CASSGTGRNPEQYF.

This clone was counted a few times. The chain combines TRBV6-1 with TRBJ1-2, with D perhaps matching TRBD1 (6 bases). With 6 bases removed from V and 0 bases from J, the gap between germline ends came to 8 bases. The CDR3 length is 13 residues. Germline values: CDR1 MNHNS, CDR2 SASEGT. CDR3 in DNA: TGTGCCAGCAGAGGGACAACTAACTATGGCTACACCTTC. Translated: CASRGTTNYGYTF.